This T cell receptor beta chain comes out of a study of shared clonotypes between healthy human individuals. There are 16 residues in the CDR3. Germline V lookup: CDR1 KGHSH, CDR2 LQKENI. Trimming removed 2 bases from V and 0 bases from J, with 10 bases in between. This clone has at least ten counts. The replicate PCRs on unsorted PBMC were given about 0.3 ug DNA, which is tens of thousands of T cell genomes. Sequencing was performed with immunoSEQ multiplex PCR; in TCRdb, only in-frame clones are kept and a portion is missing. Of fewer than 500,000 clones in the sample, about three quarters were seen once.

The chain couples TRBV18 to TRBJ1-4; unclear D gene. The TCR comes from a woman aged 40 to 50 in good health. Some clones in this sample may be carry-over from other donors' samples. The sequencing input was PBMCs. The CDR3 sequence: CASSPFTATTNEKLFF. The CDR3 coding sequence is TGTGCCAGCTCACCATTTACCGCTACAACTAATGAAAAACTGTTTTTT.